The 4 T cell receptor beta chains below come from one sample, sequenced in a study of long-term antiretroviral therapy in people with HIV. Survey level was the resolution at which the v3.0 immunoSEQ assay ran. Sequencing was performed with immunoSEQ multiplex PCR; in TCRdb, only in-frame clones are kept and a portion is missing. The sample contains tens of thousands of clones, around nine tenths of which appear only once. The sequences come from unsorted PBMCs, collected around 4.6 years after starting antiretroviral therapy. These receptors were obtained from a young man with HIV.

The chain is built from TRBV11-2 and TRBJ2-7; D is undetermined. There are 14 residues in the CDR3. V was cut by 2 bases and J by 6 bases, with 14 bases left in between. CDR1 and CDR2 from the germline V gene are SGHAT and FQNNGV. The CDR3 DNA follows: TGTGCCAGCAGCTTAAGCACGACGATCACCGAGCAGTACTTC. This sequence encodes CASSLSTTITEQYF. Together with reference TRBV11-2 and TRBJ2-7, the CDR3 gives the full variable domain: EAGVAQSPRYKIIEKRQSVAFWCNPISGHATLYWYQQILGQGPKLLIQFQNNGVVDDSQLPKDRFSAERLKGVDSTLKIQPAKLEDSAVYLCASSLSTTITEQYFGPGTRLTVT.

Here the CDR3 DNA reads TGTGCCAGCAGCTTAGATCGCAGGGGCCACATATATTTT. Translating it yields CASSLDRRGHIYF. This chain connects TRBV7-2 to TRBJ1-3; possible D gene TRBD1, 6 bases. This CDR3 comprises 13 residues. Germline loops: CDR1 SGHTA, CDR2 FQGNSA. Trimming pared 1 base from V and 12 bases from J, leaving 13 bases between.

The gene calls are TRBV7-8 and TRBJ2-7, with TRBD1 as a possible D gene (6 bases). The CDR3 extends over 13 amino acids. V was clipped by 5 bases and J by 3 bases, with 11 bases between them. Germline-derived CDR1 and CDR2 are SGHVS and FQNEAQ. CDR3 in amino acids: CASSRTEVYEQYF. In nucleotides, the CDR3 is TGTGCCAGCAGCCGGACAGAGGTCTACGAGCAGTACTTC.

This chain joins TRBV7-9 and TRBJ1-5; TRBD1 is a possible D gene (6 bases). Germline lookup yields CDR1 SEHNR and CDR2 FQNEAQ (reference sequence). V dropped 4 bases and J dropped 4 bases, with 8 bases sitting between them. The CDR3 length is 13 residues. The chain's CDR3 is CASSSDSNQPQHF. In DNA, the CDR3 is TGTGCCAGCAGCTCGGACAGTAATCAGCCCCAGCATTTT.